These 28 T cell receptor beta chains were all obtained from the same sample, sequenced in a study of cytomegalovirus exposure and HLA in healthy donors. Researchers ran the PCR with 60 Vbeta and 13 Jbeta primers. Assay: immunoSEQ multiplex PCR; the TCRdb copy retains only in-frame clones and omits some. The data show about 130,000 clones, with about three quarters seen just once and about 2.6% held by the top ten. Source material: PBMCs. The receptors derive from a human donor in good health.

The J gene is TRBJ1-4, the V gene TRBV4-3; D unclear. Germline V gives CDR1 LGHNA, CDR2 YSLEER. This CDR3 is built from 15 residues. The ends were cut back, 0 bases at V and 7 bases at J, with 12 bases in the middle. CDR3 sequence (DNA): TGCGCCAGCAGCCAAGATCGGTTCGTCGGTGAAAAACTGTTTTTT. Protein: CASSQDRFVGEKLFF.

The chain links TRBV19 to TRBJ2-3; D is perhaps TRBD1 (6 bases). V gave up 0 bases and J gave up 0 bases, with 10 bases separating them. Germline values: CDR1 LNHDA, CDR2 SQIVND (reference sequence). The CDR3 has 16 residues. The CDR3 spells CASSIDQGLSTDTQYF. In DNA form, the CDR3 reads TGTGCCAGTAGTATAGACCAGGGGCTCAGCACAGATACGCAGTATTTT.

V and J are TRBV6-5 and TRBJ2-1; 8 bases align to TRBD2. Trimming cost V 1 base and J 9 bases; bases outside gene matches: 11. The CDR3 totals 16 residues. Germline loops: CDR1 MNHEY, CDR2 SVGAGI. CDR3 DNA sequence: TGTGCCAGCAGTTACTTCGTAGCGGGACTCCCTGGTGAGCAGTTCTTC. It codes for CASSYFVAGLPGEQFF.

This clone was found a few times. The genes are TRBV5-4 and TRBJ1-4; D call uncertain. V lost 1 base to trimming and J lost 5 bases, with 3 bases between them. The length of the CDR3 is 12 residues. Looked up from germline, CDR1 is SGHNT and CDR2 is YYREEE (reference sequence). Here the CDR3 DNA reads TGTGCCAGCAGCTTGCCAAATGAAAAACTGTTTTTT. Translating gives CASSLPNEKLFF.

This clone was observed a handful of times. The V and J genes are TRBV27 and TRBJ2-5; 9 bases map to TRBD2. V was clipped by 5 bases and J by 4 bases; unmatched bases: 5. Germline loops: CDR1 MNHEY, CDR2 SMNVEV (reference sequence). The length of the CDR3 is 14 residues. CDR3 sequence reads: CASSNSGRRETQYF. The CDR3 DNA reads TGTGCCAGCAGTAATAGCGGGAGAAGAGAGACCCAGTACTTC.

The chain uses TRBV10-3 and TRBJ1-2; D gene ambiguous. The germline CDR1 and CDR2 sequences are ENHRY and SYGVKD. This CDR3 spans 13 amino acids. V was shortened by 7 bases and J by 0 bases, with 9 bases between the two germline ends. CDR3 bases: TGTGCCATCAACGGGGATTCTAACTATGGCTACACCTTC. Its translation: CAINGDSNYGYTF.

CDR3 protein: CASSPGTGTETQYF. The CDR3 nucleotides read TGTGCCAGCAGCCCAGGGACAGGGACAGAGACCCAGTACTTC. The chain is built from TRBV11-3 and TRBJ2-5; 9 bases fit TRBD1. Germline V gives CDR1 SGHNT, CDR2 YENEEA. The ends lost 5 bases at V and 4 bases at J; junction bases unmatched: 5. This CDR3 spans 14 amino acids.

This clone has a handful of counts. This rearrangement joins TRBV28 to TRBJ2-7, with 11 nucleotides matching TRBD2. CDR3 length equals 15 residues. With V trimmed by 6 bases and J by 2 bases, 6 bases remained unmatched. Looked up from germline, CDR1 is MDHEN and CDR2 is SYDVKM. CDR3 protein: CASRAGTSGAYEQYF. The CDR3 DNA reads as TGTGCCAGCAGGGCCGGGACTAGCGGAGCCTACGAGCAGTACTTC.

In nucleotides, the CDR3 is TGTGCCAGCAGAGCGAGGGTGGGCTATGGCTACACCTTC. Amino acid sequence: CASRARVGYGYTF. V usage is TRBV14 and J usage is TRBJ1-2, with D unresolved. Deletions cut 6 bases from V and 4 bases from J, with 12 bases between. The CDR3 extends over 13 amino acids. In germline, CDR1 is SGHDN, CDR2 FVKESK. Complete variable domain (other parts from reference TRBV14 and TRBJ1-2): EAGVTQFPSHSVIEKGQTVTLRCDPISGHDNLYWYRRVMGKEIKFLLHFVKESKQDESGMPNNRFLAERTGGTYSTLKVQPAELEDSGVYFCASRARVGYGYTFGSGTRLTVV.

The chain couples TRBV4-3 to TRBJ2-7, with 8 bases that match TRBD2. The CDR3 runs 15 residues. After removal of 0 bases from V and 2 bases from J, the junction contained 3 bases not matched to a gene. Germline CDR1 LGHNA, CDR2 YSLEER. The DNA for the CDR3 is TGCGCCAGCAGCCAAGATCGGGGGGGGACCTACGAGCAGTACTTC. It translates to CASSQDRGGTYEQYF.

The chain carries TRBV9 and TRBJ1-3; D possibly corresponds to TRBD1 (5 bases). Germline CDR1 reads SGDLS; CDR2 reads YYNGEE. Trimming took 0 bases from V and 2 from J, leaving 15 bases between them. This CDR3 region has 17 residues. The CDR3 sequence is CASSVVPRGGAGNTIYF. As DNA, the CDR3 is TGTGCCAGCAGCGTAGTCCCTCGGGGGGGGGCTGGAAACACCATATATTTT.

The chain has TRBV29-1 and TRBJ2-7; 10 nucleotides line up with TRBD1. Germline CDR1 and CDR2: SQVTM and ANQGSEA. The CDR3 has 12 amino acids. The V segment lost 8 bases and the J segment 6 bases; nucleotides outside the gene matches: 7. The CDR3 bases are TGCAGCACTAGACAGGGGGCTTTCGAGCAGTACTTC. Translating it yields CSTRQGAFEQYF.

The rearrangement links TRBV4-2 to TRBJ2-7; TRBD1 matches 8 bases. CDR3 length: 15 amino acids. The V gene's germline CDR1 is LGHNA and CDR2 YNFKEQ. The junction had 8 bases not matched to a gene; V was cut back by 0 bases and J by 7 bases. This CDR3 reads CASSQDRQGFSEQYF. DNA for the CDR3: TGTGCCAGCAGCCAAGACCGACAGGGGTTCAGTGAGCAGTACTTC.

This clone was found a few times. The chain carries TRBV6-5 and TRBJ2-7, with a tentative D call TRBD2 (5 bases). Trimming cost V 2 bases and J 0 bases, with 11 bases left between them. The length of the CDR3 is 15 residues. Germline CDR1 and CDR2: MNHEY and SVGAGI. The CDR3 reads CASSYEGSFSYEQYF. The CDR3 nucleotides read TGTGCCAGCAGTTACGAGGGCTCGTTCTCCTACGAGCAGTACTTC.

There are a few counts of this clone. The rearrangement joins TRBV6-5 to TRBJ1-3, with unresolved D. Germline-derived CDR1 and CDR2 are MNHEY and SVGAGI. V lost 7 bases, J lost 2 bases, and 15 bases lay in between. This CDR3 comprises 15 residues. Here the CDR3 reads CASIEEGRTGNTIYF. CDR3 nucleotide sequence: TGTGCCAGCATAGAAGAGGGTAGGACTGGAAACACCATATATTTT.

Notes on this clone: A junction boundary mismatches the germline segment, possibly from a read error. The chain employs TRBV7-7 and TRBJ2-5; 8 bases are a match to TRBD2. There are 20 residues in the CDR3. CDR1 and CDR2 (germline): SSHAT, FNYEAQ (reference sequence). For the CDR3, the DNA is TGTGCTAGCAGCCAACCCCGCACTAGCGGTACACACGGGGGGCATGAGACCCAGTACTTC. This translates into CASSQPRTSGTHGGHETQYF.

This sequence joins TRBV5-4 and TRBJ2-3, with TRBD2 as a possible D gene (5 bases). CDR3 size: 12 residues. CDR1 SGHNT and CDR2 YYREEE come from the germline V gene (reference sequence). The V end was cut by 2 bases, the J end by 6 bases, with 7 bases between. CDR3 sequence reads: CASSFQRDTQYF. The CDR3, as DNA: TGTGCCAGCAGCTTTCAGCGGGATACGCAGTATTTT.

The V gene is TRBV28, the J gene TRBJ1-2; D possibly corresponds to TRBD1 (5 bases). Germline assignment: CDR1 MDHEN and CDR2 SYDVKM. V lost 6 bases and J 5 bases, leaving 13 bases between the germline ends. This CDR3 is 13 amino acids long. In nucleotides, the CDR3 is TGTGCCAGCAGGCTCATTGGGGGGTATGGCTACACCTTC. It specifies CASRLIGGYGYTF.

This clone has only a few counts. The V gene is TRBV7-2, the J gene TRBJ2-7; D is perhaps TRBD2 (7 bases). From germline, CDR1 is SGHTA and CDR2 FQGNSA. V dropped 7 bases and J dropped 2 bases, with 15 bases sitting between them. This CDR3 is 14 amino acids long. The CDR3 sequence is CASISAGAPYEQYF. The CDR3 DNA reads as TGTGCCAGCATCTCCGCGGGGGCCCCCTACGAGCAGTACTTC.

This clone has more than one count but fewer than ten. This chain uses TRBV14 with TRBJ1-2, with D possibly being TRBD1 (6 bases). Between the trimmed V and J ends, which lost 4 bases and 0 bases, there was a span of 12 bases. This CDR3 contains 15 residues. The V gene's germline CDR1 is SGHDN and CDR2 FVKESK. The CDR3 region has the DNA TGTGCCAGCAGCCCATGGGACACTACTAACTATGGCTACACCTTC. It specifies CASSPWDTTNYGYTF.

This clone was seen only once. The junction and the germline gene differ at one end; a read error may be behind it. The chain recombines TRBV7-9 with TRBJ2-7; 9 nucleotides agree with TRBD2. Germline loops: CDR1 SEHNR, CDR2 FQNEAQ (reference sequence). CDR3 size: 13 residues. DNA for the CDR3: TGTGCCAGCAGCTTTGACGCGGCGGGAGGGCCACGCTTC. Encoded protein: CASSFDAAGGPRF.

DNA of the CDR3: TGCGCCAGCAGCTTGGGAGAAGCTAGCGAGGACATTCAGTACTTC. Translation: CASSLGEASEDIQYF. The chain combines TRBV5-1 with TRBJ2-4, with D possibly TRBD2 on 6 matching bases. This CDR3 spans 15 amino acids. Germline V lookup: CDR1 SGHRS, CDR2 YFSETQ. V was shortened by 0 bases and J by 8 bases, with 15 bases between the two germline ends. The whole variable domain, remainder taken from reference TRBV5-1 and TRBJ2-4, is KAGVTQTPRYLIKTRGQQVTLSCSPISGHRSVSWYQQTPGQGLQFLFEYFSETQRNKGNFPGRFSGRQFSNSRSEMNVSTLELGDSALYLCASSLGEASEDIQYFGAGTRLSVL.

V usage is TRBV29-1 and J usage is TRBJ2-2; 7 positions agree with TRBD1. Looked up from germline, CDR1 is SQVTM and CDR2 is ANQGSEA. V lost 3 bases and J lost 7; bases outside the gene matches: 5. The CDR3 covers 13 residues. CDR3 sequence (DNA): TGCAGCGTTGATACAGGGGTCTACGGGGAGCTGTTTTTT. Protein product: CSVDTGVYGELFF.

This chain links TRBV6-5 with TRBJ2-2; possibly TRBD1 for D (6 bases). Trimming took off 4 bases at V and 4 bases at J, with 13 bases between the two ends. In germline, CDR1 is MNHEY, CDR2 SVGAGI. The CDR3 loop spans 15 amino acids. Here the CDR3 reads CASSFGGMGTGELFF. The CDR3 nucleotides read TGTGCCAGCAGTTTTGGGGGCATGGGCACCGGGGAGCTGTTTTTT.

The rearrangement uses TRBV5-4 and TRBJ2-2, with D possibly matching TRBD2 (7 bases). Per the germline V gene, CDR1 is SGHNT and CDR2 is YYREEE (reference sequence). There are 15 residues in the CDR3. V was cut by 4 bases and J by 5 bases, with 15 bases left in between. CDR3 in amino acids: CASSGGGRWTGELFF. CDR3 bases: TGTGCCAGCAGCGGGGGGGGGCGGTGGACCGGGGAGCTGTTTTTT.

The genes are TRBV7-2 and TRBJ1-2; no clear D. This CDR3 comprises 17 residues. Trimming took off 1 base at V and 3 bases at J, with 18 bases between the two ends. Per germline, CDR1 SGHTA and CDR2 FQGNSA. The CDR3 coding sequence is TGTGCCAGCAGCTTAGTTTGGAAGGAGAGCGGTCACTATGGCTACACCTTC. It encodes CASSLVWKESGHYGYTF.

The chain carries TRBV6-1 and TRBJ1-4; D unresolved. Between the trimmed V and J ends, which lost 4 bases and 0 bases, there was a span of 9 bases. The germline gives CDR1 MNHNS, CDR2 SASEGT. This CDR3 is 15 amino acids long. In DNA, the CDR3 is TGTGCCAGCAGTGTAAACACCGCAACTAATGAAAAACTGTTTTTT. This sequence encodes CASSVNTATNEKLFF.

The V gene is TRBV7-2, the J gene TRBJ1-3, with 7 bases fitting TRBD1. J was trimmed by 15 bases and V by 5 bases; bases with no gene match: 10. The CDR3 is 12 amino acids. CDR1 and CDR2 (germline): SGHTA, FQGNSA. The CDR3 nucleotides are TGTGCCAGCAGCAACAGACAGGGAATGCAATATTTT. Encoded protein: CASSNRQGMQYF.